The T cell receptor beta chain under discussion was sequenced for a study of shared clonotypes between healthy human individuals. The donors, all of them Caucasian adults, lived in Nashville, Tennessee. Researchers partitioned CD4+ cells into CD45RA+ naive and CD45RA-negative memory subsets. The germline V gene encodes CDR1 LNHDA and CDR2 SQIVND (reference sequence). The germline V and J ends were trimmed by 3 bases and 1 base, with 15 bases remaining between them. This CDR3 is 17 amino acids long. Sorted-subset replicate PCRs used roughly 180 ng DNA, approximately 27,000 T cell genomes. Only in-frame clones appear in the TCRdb table, and some are missing; sequencing was by immunoSEQ multiplex PCR. This sample has roughly 2,500,000 clones; approximately 93% occur once, and the top ten carry 0.36%.

Sample: naive CD4+ T cells from PBMCs. The subset denotes: CD45RA+ positively selected. The source is a man between 18 and 29 years old in good health. Some clones in this sample may be carry-over from other donors' samples. V gene TRBV19 combines with J gene TRBJ1-4; D may be TRBD1 (6 bases). The CDR3: CASSIGQGKITNEKLFF. As DNA, the CDR3 is TGTGCCAGTAGTATCGGGCAGGGGAAGATAACTAATGAAAAACTGTTTTTT.